A selection of T cell receptor beta chains follows, all from one sample in a study of blood T cell repertoires in COVID-19. Profiled with immunoSEQ multiplex PCR; TCRdb holds only in-frame clones, not every one. The table records about 200,000 clones, over 80% of them present only once. The sample comprised PBMCs or T cells enriched from blood (not recorded which). These receptors all come from a man younger than 40 who had recovered from COVID-19. Each CDR3 is given with its conserved first and last residue. A D gene is named only where the DNA matches it firmly. Rows may omit the clone size; those that give it use once, few, many or a size class.

clone_size	d_call	j_call	v_call	cdr3_aa	cdr3_nt
few	NA	TRBJ2-7	TRBV10-3	CAISPGTLDEQYF	TGTGCCATCAGCCCCGGGACACTCGACGAGCAGTACTTC
NA	TRBD2	TRBJ2-3	TRBV6-2/TRBV6-3	CASSYPLAGEFTDTQYF	TGTGCCAGCAGTTACCCACTAGCGGGGGAGTTCACAGATACGCAGTATTTT
NA	NA	TRBJ2-7	TRBV12-3/TRBV12-4	CASSWSSYEQYF	TGTGCCAGCAGCTGGAGCTCCTACGAGCAGTACTTC
NA	NA	TRBJ1-1	TRBV6-4	CASKLTETGNTEAFF	TGTGCCAGCAAGTTGACTGAGACGGGGAACACTGAAGCTTTCTTT
NA	NA	TRBJ1-4	TRBV25-1	CASSDGRATNEKLFF	TGTGCCAGCAGTGATGGGAGGGCAACTAATGAAAAACTGTTTTTT
NA	NA	TRBJ1-3	TRBV7-5	CARSLDSGQGAFGNTIYF	TGTGCCAGAAGCTTAGATTCAGGGCAGGGGGCTTTTGGAAACACCATATATTTT
NA	TRBD2	TRBJ2-7	TRBV7-2	CASSLALAGYEQYF	TGTGCCAGCAGCTTAGCCCTAGCGGGCTACGAGCAGTACTTC
NA	TRBD2	TRBJ2-3	TRBV15	CATSRDLGSGTTDTQYF	TGTGCCACCAGCAGAGATCTAGGCAGCGGGACCACAGATACGCAGTATTTT
few	TRBD1	TRBJ2-7	TRBV10-3	CAISRLGGEYEQYF	TGTGCCATCAGTCGTTTAGGGGGCGAATACGAGCAGTACTTC
few	TRBD1	TRBJ1-5	TRBV2	CASTQRQGIVQPQHF	TGTGCCAGCACCCAGAGACAGGGGATAGTGCAGCCCCAGCATTTT
NA	TRBD1	TRBJ2-7	TRBV14	CASSQESGQGYEQYF	TGTGCCAGCAGCCAAGAGTCGGGACAGGGCTACGAGCAGTACTTC
NA	NA	TRBJ1-1	TRBV27	CASSLKLAGFWTEAFF	TGTGCCAGCAGTTTAAAGTTGGCAGGGTTTTGGACTGAAGCTTTCTTT
NA	TRBD2	TRBJ2-3	TRBV11-2	CASSLTSGIGTDTQYF	TGTGCCAGCAGCTTGACTAGCGGAATCGGTACAGATACGCAGTATTTT
NA	TRBD1	TRBJ2-3	TRBV30	CAWSVVGTEFADTQYF	TGTGCCTGGAGTGTAGTCGGGACAGAGTTTGCAGATACGCAGTATTTT
NA	TRBD2	TRBJ2-5	TRBV7-9	CASSLQLAGGETQYF	TGTGCCAGCAGCTTACAACTAGCGGGGGGTGAGACCCAGTACTTC
NA	NA	TRBJ1-1	TRBV4-1	CASSQEPGNTEAFF	TGCGCCAGCAGCCAAGAGCCAGGAAACACTGAAGCTTTCTTT
once	TRBD1	TRBJ2-5	TRBV28	CASSRTGAGETQYF	TGTGCCAGCAGTCGGACAGGGGCGGGGGAGACCCAGTACTTC
NA	NA	TRBJ2-1	TRBV20-1	CSAPQAGEQFF	TGCAGTGCTCCTCAAGCAGGTGAGCAGTTCTTC
NA	TRBD1	TRBJ1-5	TRBV5-6	CASSFTRDRGINQPQHF	TGTGCCAGCAGCTTTACCCGGGACAGGGGAATCAATCAGCCCCAGCATTTT
NA	TRBD1	TRBJ1-5	TRBV7-9	CASSESGTGGAQPQHF	TGTGCCAGCAGCGAATCCGGGACAGGGGGCGCACAGCCCCAGCATTTT
NA	NA	TRBJ1-2	TRBV4-1	CASSQGERTPYGYTF	TGCGCCAGCAGCCAAGGGGAGAGGACCCCGTATGGCTACACCTTC
NA	NA	TRBJ2-7	TRBV16	CASSKLTGSSYEQYF	TGTGCCAGCAGCAAACTCACAGGGAGCTCCTACGAGCAGTACTTC
NA	NA	TRBJ2-7	TRBV19	CAANSGTPNYEQYF	TGTGCCGCCAACTCCGGGACTCCGAACTACGAGCAGTACTTC
NA	NA	TRBJ1-2	TRBV25-1	CASSEDRSGYTF	TGTGCCAGCAGTGAAGACAGGTCTGGCTACACCTTC
many	TRBD1	TRBJ1-1	TRBV5-6	CASSPRGARNTEAFF	TGTGCCAGCAGCCCCAGGGGGGCCAGGAACACTGAAGCTTTCTTT
NA	TRBD1	TRBJ2-5	TRBV10-1	CASSGQGAGETQYF	TGCGCCAGCAGTGGGCAGGGGGCCGGAGAGACCCAGTACTTC
NA	TRBD1	TRBJ1-1	TRBV5-1	CASSLLSGQGNTEAFF	TGCGCCAGCAGCTTGTTGTCGGGACAGGGGAACACTGAAGCTTTCTTT
NA	NA	TRBJ2-3	TRBV6-5	CASSSSGGGTDTQYF	TGTGCCAGCAGTTCCTCGGGCGGGGGCACAGATACGCAGTATTTT
NA	TRBD1	TRBJ1-2	TRBV19	CASSIPDRVYRSGYTF	TGTGCCAGTAGTATTCCGGACAGGGTTTATCGCAGTGGCTACACCTTC
NA	NA	TRBJ2-3	TRBV7-8	CASSLGTGPSTDTQYF	TGTGCCAGCAGCTTAGGAACGGGTCCTAGCACAGATACGCAGTATTTT
NA	TRBD2	TRBJ2-7	TRBV9	CASSVESSGSLYEQYF	TGTGCCAGCAGCGTAGAATCTAGCGGGAGTCTCTACGAGCAGTACTTC
NA	NA	TRBJ2-7	TRBV6-5	CASSYTPSSAYEQYF	TGTGCCAGCAGTTACACCCCTAGCAGTGCCTACGAGCAGTACTTC
NA	TRBD2	TRBJ2-1	TRBV9	CASSVGSGGRSNEQFF	TGTGCCAGCAGCGTAGGCAGCGGGGGGCGGTCCAATGAGCAGTTCTTC
NA	NA	TRBJ2-3	TRBV12-3/TRBV12-4	CASTGTDTQYF	TGTGCCAGCACTGGCACAGATACGCAGTATTTT
NA	TRBD2	TRBJ2-1	TRBV2	CASKGLAGVARNEQFF	TGTGCCAGCAAAGGACTAGCGGGAGTGGCGCGTAATGAGCAGTTCTTC
NA	NA	TRBJ2-5	TRBV7-2	CASSLAEVFRETQYF	TGTGCCAGCAGCTTAGCAGAGGTATTTCGGGAGACCCAGTACTTC